These 14 T cell receptor beta chains share one sample of origin, sequenced in a study of siplizumab effects on memory and regulatory T cells. Assay: immunoSEQ multiplex PCR; the TCRdb copy retains only in-frame clones and omits some. Of tens of thousands of clones listed, about 96% were seen once; the top ten hold roughly 0.031%. Sequencing was done on a sample of naive CD4+ T cells sorted from blood. The origin of the receptors is a human donor in good health.

The chain uses TRBV27 and TRBJ2-3; D might be TRBD2 (6 bases). V gave up 5 bases and J gave up 8 bases, with 17 bases separating them. Germline CDR1 and CDR2: MNHEY and SMNVEV (reference sequence). This CDR3 has 14 amino acids. CDR3 residues: CASSPLSEGGTQYF. DNA of the CDR3: TGTGCCAGCAGTCCCCTCTCGGAGGGTGGTACGCAGTATTTT.

The CDR3 bases are TGCGCCAGCAGCCAGCAGATCCAGTTGCGATATGGCTACACCTTC. Protein product: CASSQQIQLRYGYTF. The chain is built from TRBV4-3 and TRBJ1-2, with D hard to call. V lost 3 bases and J 5 bases, leaving 16 bases between the germline ends. The CDR3 spans 15 residues. The germline V gene has CDR1 LGHNA and CDR2 YSLEER.

V is TRBV2 and J is TRBJ1-5, with unresolved D. Germline V gene data show CDR1 as SNHLY and CDR2 as FYNNEI. Trimming pared 3 bases from V and 7 bases from J, leaving 10 bases between. There are 13 residues in the CDR3. This CDR3 is CASSDRWVQPQHF. The CDR3 DNA is TGTGCCAGCAGTGACAGGTGGGTACAGCCCCAGCATTTT.

This chain connects TRBV5-1 to TRBJ2-2; 9 bases are a match to TRBD1. Unmatched junction bases numbered 4, after V lost 0 bases and J lost 4 bases. Germline assignment: CDR1 SGHRS and CDR2 YFSETQ. The CDR3 sequence is 16 residues long. Here the CDR3 reads CASSLADRGGTGELFF. Here the CDR3 DNA reads TGCGCCAGCAGCTTGGCCGACAGGGGGGGCACCGGGGAGCTGTTTTTT.

This clone has a single count. The chain employs TRBV6-5 and TRBJ1-3; no clear D gene. This CDR3 is built from 13 residues. The V gene's germline CDR1 is MNHEY and CDR2 SVGAGI. Trimming pared 4 bases from V and 3 bases from J, leaving 7 bases between. The chain's CDR3 is CASSSGLGNTIYF. The DNA for the CDR3 is TGTGCCAGCAGTTCCGGCCTTGGAAACACCATATATTTT.

The chain recombines TRBV28 with TRBJ2-3; 8 nucleotides align to TRBD2. The CDR3 covers 14 residues. CDR1 MDHEN and CDR2 SYDVKM come from the germline V gene. Germline trimming cut 8 bases from V and 0 bases from J; bases unmatched to any gene: 4. The CDR3 coding sequence is TGTGCCAGCTCGGCGGGGGGCAGCACAGATACGCAGTATTTT. It codes for CASSAGGSTDTQYF.

V is TRBV11-2 and J is TRBJ2-2; D is undetermined. Germline V gene sequence: CDR1 SGHAT, CDR2 FQNNGV. V dropped 5 bases and J dropped 2 bases, with 15 bases sitting between them. The CDR3 has 16 residues. The CDR3, as DNA: TGTGCCAGCAGCACGCACCGGGCTTCCAACACCGGGGAGCTGTTTTTT. As protein: CASSTHRASNTGELFF.

This clone was seen just once. The chain combines TRBV19 with TRBJ2-1; 11 positions match TRBD1. This CDR3 has 14 amino acids. Germline-derived CDR1 and CDR2 are LNHDA and SQIVND (reference sequence). The trim removed 6 bases at V and 7 bases at J, leaving 5 bases unmatched. The CDR3 protein is CASRGQGGRNEQFF. Here the CDR3 DNA reads TGTGCCAGTAGGGGACAGGGGGGTCGGAATGAGCAGTTCTTC.

This clone was counted a single time. J is TRBJ2-7 and V is TRBV5-6, with TRBD1 identical over 9 bases. The CDR3 covers 15 residues. Looked up from germline, CDR1 is SGHDT and CDR2 is YYEEEE. Trimming at V came to 0 bases and at J to 5 bases, leaving 6 bases not matched to a gene. The CDR3 nucleotides read TGTGCCAGCAGCTTGGCAGGACAGGGGTTCAACGAGCAGTACTTC. As protein: CASSLAGQGFNEQYF.

The V call is TRBV10-3, the J call TRBJ1-3, with no clear D. CDR1 ENHRY and CDR2 SYGVKD come from the germline V gene. The CDR3 totals 12 residues. The V gene lost 9 bases and the J gene lost 0 bases, with 6 bases spanning the gap. CDR3 in amino acids: CAIQGSGNTIYF. The CDR3 nucleotides are TGTGCCATTCAAGGCTCTGGAAACACCATATATTTT.

The V call is TRBV11-3, the J call TRBJ2-3, with unresolved D. Germline CDR1 SGHNT, CDR2 YENEEA. With 0 bases removed from V and 3 bases from J, the gap between germline ends came to 7 bases. The CDR3 runs to 14 residues. CDR3 DNA sequence: TGTGCCAGCAGCTTAGACCCCAGTACAGATACGCAGTATTTT. Encoded protein: CASSLDPSTDTQYF.

This clone was picked up one time. The V call is TRBV28, the J call TRBJ1-5; TRBD1 matches at 10 bases. The junction had 7 bases not matched to a gene; V was cut back by 5 bases and J by 0 bases. This CDR3 contains 17 residues. The V gene's germline CDR1 is MDHEN and CDR2 SYDVKM. CDR3 amino acids: CASSPSGQGPSNQPQHF. For the CDR3, the DNA is TGTGCCAGCAGTCCATCGGGACAGGGGCCTAGCAATCAGCCCCAGCATTTT.

This chain links TRBV5-1 with TRBJ1-4, with 8 bases identical to TRBD1. The CDR3 is made up of 14 amino acids. Germline CDR1 is SGHRS and CDR2 is YFSETQ. V was clipped by 6 bases and J by 4 bases; unmatched bases: 5. The DNA for the CDR3 is TGCGCCAGCACTCTACAGGGGGGTAATGAAAAACTGTTTTTT. This encodes CASTLQGGNEKLFF.

The chain employs TRBV29-1 and TRBJ2-1; D perhaps matches TRBD1 (6 bases). CDR1 is SQVTM and CDR2 is ANQGSEA in the germline V gene. This CDR3 is 13 amino acids long. CDR3 coding DNA: TGCTCCTACAGGGAGAGCTCCTACAATGAGCAGTTCTTC. It translates to CSYRESSYNEQFF.